This T cell receptor beta chain was observed in a study of CD8+CD57+ T cells in acquired aplastic anemia. Looking at the study overall: Sorted CD4+ and CD8+ cells gave a mean 3.2 ug DNA, range about 0.19 to 27.4 ug.

As to this clonotype: As yet, its antigen is unknown.

Patients chosen for sequencing had shown CD8+CD57+ cell expansion by flow cytometry. Diagnosis of severe acquired aplastic anemia applied to all patients. The CDR3 sequence is 15 residues long. The V gene's germline CDR1 is LNHNV and CDR2 YYDKDF (reference sequence). The V end was cut by 3 bases, the J end by 5 bases, with 14 bases between. CDR3 and TCR beta VDJ profiling relied on a genomic DNA template. Each CDR3 protein gets one entry after TCRdb re-called the reads with MiXCR. The repertoire holds under 250,000 distinct CDR3 sequences, with roughly two thirds as singletons. Overall study results and limits: Patients showed no significant difference from controls in CD8+ Simpson's diversity.

This rearrangement joins TRBV15 to TRBJ2-1; perhaps D is TRBD1 or TRBD2 (6 bases each). The source is a human donor with aplastic anemia. The specimen was sorted CD4+, CD8+, or CD8+CD57+ T cells (not recorded which) from PBMCs. CDR3 region: CATSSYAGQNNEQFF. CDR3 coding DNA: TGTGCCACCAGCAGCTACGCGGGACAAAACAATGAGCAGTTCTTC.